This T cell receptor beta chain originates from a study of blood T cells in healthy people across ages. This clonotype turned up a few times. PCR was performed a second time for roughly 6 to 12 cycles using a sample-barcoded 5' primer and a J-beta primer mix. TCRdb analysed the 5' RACE reads with MiXCR anew, one entry per CDR3 protein. The data contain about 780,000 distinct CDR3 sequences, about 42% of them seen just once; the ten biggest clones take up 15% to 20%. With 1 base removed from V and 1 base from J, the gap between germline ends came to 10 bases. There are 16 residues in the CDR3. The germline gives CDR1 KGHDR, CDR2 SFDVKD.

The receptor was derived from a man older than 75 in good health. The chain couples TRBV24-1 to TRBJ2-1; TRBD2 might be the D (5 bases). Sequencing was carried out using blood. This CDR3 reads CATSDFEGRSYNEQFF. CDR3 sequence (DNA): TGTGCCACCAGTGATTTTGAGGGTCGGTCCTACAATGAGCAGTTCTTC.